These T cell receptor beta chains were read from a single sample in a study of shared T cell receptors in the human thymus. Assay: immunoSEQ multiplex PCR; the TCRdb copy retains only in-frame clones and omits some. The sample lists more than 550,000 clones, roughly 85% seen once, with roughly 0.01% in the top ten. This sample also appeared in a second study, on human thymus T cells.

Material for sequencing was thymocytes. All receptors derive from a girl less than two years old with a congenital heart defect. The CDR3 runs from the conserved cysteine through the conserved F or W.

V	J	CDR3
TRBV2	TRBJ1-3	CASSSGQGSRNTIYF
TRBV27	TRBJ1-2	CASSRQGRKNYGYTF
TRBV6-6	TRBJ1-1	CASRDRGIGNAEAFF
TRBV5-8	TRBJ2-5	CASSPLRPAGGIETQYF
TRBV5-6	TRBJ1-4	CASSLGGTVNEKLFF
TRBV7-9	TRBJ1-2	CASSPKKDRAEGGYTF
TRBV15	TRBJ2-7	CATSRAPGRQGRRTQYF
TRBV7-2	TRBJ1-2	CASSPREDRDNYGYTF
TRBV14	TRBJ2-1	CASSHSSGGLANEQFF
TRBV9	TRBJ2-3	CASSVEGAGEHTDTQYF
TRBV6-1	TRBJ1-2	CASITHTGGRHGYTF